Below, 5 T cell receptor beta chains from the same sample are listed, as sequenced in a study of T-cell memory formation after mild COVID-19. TCRdb fed the 5' RACE reads into MiXCR, producing one record per CDR3 protein. The repertoire has under 400,000 distinct CDR3 sequences, approximately 27% of them found once; the top ten carry about 14%. Specimen: PBMCs or a T cell subset sorted from them (not recorded which). The receptors originated from an adult woman who had mild COVID-19 (a few samples of this study predate the infection). Cell type and time point are not known.

This clonotype was counted a few times. V gene TRBV7-9 combines with J gene TRBJ1-3; D unresolved. V was pared by 5 bases and J by 4 bases, with 6 bases between. This CDR3 comprises 12 residues. Germline CDR1 reads SEHNR; CDR2 reads FQNEAQ (reference sequence). CDR3 loop: CASSIQGNTIYF. The CDR3 nucleotides read TGTGCCAGCAGCATTCAGGGAAACACCATATATTTT.

Only a few counts were recorded for this clonotype. This sequence joins TRBV6-2 or TRBV6-3 and TRBJ2-1; 7 nucleotides match TRBD2. The CDR3 sequence is 15 residues long. V was pared by 6 bases and J by 0 bases, with 5 bases of the junction left unmatched. CDR1 is MNHEY and CDR2 is SVGEGT in the germline V gene. The CDR3 region has the DNA TGTGCCAGCAGCACGACTAGCCCCTCCTACAATGAGCAGTTCTTC. Its translation is CASSTTSPSYNEQFF.

The V call is TRBV5-6, the J call TRBJ2-3; 13 nucleotides agree with TRBD2. CDR3 length equals 18 residues. J lost 4 bases, V lost 3 bases, and 11 bases had no gene match. Germline CDR1 SGHDT, CDR2 YYEEEE. CDR3 sequence reads: CASSSGLAGAWSADTQYF. The CDR3 region has the DNA TGTGCCAGCAGCTCTGGACTAGCGGGAGCTTGGTCGGCAGATACGCAGTATTTT.

The rearrangement joins TRBV7-2 to TRBJ2-7; D uncertain. CDR1 and CDR2 (germline): SGHTA, FQGNSA. V was shortened by 3 bases and J by 0 bases, with 9 bases between the two germline ends. The CDR3 covers 14 residues. This CDR3 reads CASSFRVNSYEQYF. The CDR3 bases are TGTGCCAGCAGCTTCCGCGTCAACTCCTACGAGCAGTACTTC.

This clonotype has a handful of counts. The rearrangement links TRBV7-9 to TRBJ2-5; no reliable D call. Germline lookup yields CDR1 SEHNR and CDR2 FQNEAQ (reference sequence). This CDR3 contains 12 residues. Trimming shortened V by 6 bases and J by 2 bases, and 7 bases separated the two germline ends. The CDR3 reads CASRTVQETQYF. The CDR3 coding sequence is TGTGCCAGCAGGACTGTACAAGAGACCCAGTACTTC.